The 25 T cell receptor beta chains below all came from one sample that was sequenced in a study of shared clonotypes between healthy human individuals. Sequencing used immunoSEQ multiplex PCR; TCRdb keeps in-frame clones, though not all of them. The sample lists 2 million to 2.5 million clones, roughly 93% seen once, with 0.36% in the top ten. The sequenced sample was naive CD4+ T cells from PBMCs. Subset reported: CD45RA+ positively selected. All receptors come from a man aged 18-30 years in good health. Some clones in this sample may be carry-over from other donors' samples.

This chain links TRBV7-2 with TRBJ2-2; no firm D call. The V end was cut by 5 bases, the J end by 4 bases, with 14 bases between. CDR1 and CDR2 from the germline V gene are SGHTA and FQGNSA. The CDR3 length is 15 residues. CDR3 DNA: TGTGCCAGCAGCCCGCCCCCAGGATCCACCGGGGAGCTGTTTTTT. Protein: CASSPPPGSTGELFF.

The V gene is TRBV28, the J gene TRBJ1-1, with D hard to call. The germline V gene has CDR1 MDHEN and CDR2 SYDVKM. Trimming took 4 bases from V and 6 from J, leaving 9 bases between them. The CDR3 is made up of 12 amino acids. The CDR3 spells CASSSVRAEAFF. The CDR3 DNA is TGTGCCAGCAGTTCCGTGAGGGCTGAAGCTTTCTTT. The variable domain in full, with the rest retrieved from reference TRBV28 and TRBJ1-1, is DVKVTQSSRYLVKRTGEKVFLECVQDMDHENMFWYRQDPGLGLRLIYFSYDVKMKEKGDIPEGYSVSREKKERFSLILESASTNQTSMYLCASSSVRAEAFFGQGTRLTVV.

The chain carries TRBV5-8 and TRBJ2-5, with TRBD2 identical over 8 bases. CDR1 is SGHTS, CDR2 YDEGEE, per germline. CDR3 size: 14 residues. Unmatched junction bases numbered 4, after V lost 5 bases and J lost 1 base. Here the CDR3 DNA reads TGTGCCAGCAGGATAACTAGCGGCCAAGAGACCCAGTACTTC. Translating gives CASRITSGQETQYF.

The chain is built from TRBV15 and TRBJ2-1, with D perhaps matching TRBD1 or TRBD2 (5 bases each). The CDR3 is made up of 17 amino acids. CDR1 is LNHNV and CDR2 is YYDKDF in the germline V gene (reference sequence). V was cut by 1 base and J by 0 bases, with 13 bases left in between. The chain's CDR3 is CATSRVLGDSSYNEQFF. CDR3 in DNA: TGTGCCACCAGCAGAGTCCTGGGAGACAGCTCCTACAATGAGCAGTTCTTC.

The gene calls are TRBV5-4 and TRBJ1-1; D is possibly TRBD1 (5 bases). Per germline, CDR1 SGHNT and CDR2 YYREEE (reference sequence). CDR3 length: 14 residues. V lost 2 bases, J lost 3 bases, and 11 bases lay in between. The CDR3 loop reads CASSFGGGDTEAFF. In DNA form, the CDR3 reads TGTGCCAGCAGCTTCGGTGGAGGGGACACTGAAGCTTTCTTT.

The rearrangement links TRBV7-2 to TRBJ1-5; D ambiguous. Germline V lookup: CDR1 SGHTA, CDR2 FQGNSA. This CDR3 has 15 residues. Trimming left V 5 bases short and J 5 bases short, with 16 bases between. The CDR3 sequence: CASSPDLLGYQPQHF. The CDR3 nucleotides read TGTGCCAGCAGCCCCGACCTTCTGGGCTATCAGCCCCAGCATTTT.

The V call is TRBV5-1, the J call TRBJ2-5; D is uncertain. Trimming took 7 bases from V and 5 from J, leaving 9 bases between them. Germline V gene sequence: CDR1 SGHRS, CDR2 YFSETQ. The CDR3 extends over 11 amino acids. Written as DNA, the CDR3 is TGCGCCAGCGCTGCAAGGGAGACCCAGTACTTC. The encoded protein is CASAARETQYF.

This clone was observed once. The rearrangement uses TRBV5-1 and TRBJ2-1; 11 bases are a match to TRBD2. Germline V gene lookup returns CDR1 SGHRS and CDR2 YFSETQ. The CDR3 is 16 residues long. Trimming took 4 bases from V and 7 from J; bases not matched to a gene: 10. The DNA of the CDR3 is TGCGCCAGCAGCCAGCTTGTAGCGGGAGGGTTGAATGAGCAGTTCTTC. As protein: CASSQLVAGGLNEQFF.

This clone was seen a handful of times. The gene calls are TRBV30 and TRBJ1-1, with D unresolved. Germline V gives CDR1 GTSNPN, CDR2 SVGIG (reference sequence). CDR3 length: 11 residues. Trimming cost V 3 bases and J 4 bases, with 6 bases left between them. CDR3 loop: CAWRVGTEAFF. DNA of the CDR3: TGTGCCTGGAGAGTGGGCACTGAAGCTTTCTTT.

As for this clone: The same CDR3 also results from other DNA sequences found in this sample. The chain uses TRBV14 and TRBJ1-1; a weak D match, TRBD1 (6 bases). Germline V CDR1 and CDR2: SGHDN, FVKESK. V was pared by 1 base and J by 5 bases, with 11 bases between. This CDR3 has 14 residues. The CDR3 loop reads CASSQVRGRTEAFF. CDR3 DNA sequence: TGTGCCAGCAGCCAAGTCAGGGGAAGGACTGAAGCTTTCTTT.

This clone turned up a few times. The chain combines TRBV2 with TRBJ1-5; D gene unclear. Deletions cut 8 bases from V and 4 bases from J, with 9 bases between. Germline V gives CDR1 SNHLY, CDR2 FYNNEI. This CDR3 is 12 amino acids long. The CDR3 loop reads CASERLNQPQHF. CDR3 DNA: TGTGCCAGCGAACGGTTAAATCAGCCCCAGCATTTT.

The CDR3 spells CASSLSLTVTDTQYF. In DNA, the CDR3 is TGTGCCAGCAGCTTAAGCTTGACAGTCACAGATACGCAGTATTTT. The chain couples TRBV7-3 to TRBJ2-3; TRBD1 is a possible D gene (5 bases). The CDR3 sequence is 15 residues long. Trimming shortened V by 1 base and J by 2 bases, and 10 bases separated the two germline ends. The germline CDR1 and CDR2 sequences are SGHTA and FQGTGA.

The chain combines TRBV6-5 with TRBJ1-2; 12 bases match TRBD1. Germline CDR1 and CDR2: MNHEY and SVGAGI. The V and J ends lost 5 bases and 7 bases, in that order; junction bases with no gene match: 8. The CDR3 has 15 residues. The CDR3 region is CASSTRDRGLGGYTF. CDR3 nucleotides: TGTGCCAGCAGTACCCGGGACAGGGGGCTTGGTGGCTACACCTTC.

This clone was observed a few times. This chain uses TRBV6-6 with TRBJ1-1; possibly TRBD1 for D (5 bases). Trimming took 3 bases from V and 0 from J, leaving 11 bases between them. The CDR3 length is 15 residues. Germline loops: CDR1 MNHNY, CDR2 SVGAGI (reference sequence). CDR3: CASSYTRGMNTEAFF. Written as DNA, the CDR3 is TGTGCCAGCAGTTATACGCGGGGCATGAACACTGAAGCTTTCTTT.

The chain has TRBV5-1 and TRBJ2-2, with 9 bases matching TRBD2. V was clipped by 2 bases and J by 5 bases; unmatched bases: 4. The CDR3 consists of 15 residues. The germline gives CDR1 SGHRS, CDR2 YFSETQ. The CDR3 protein is CASSFPAGGTGELFF. The CDR3 region has the DNA TGCGCCAGCAGCTTCCCAGCGGGAGGAACCGGGGAGCTGTTTTTT.

As to this clone: The identical CDR3 is also encoded by other nucleotide sequences in the sample. The rearrangement uses TRBV28 and TRBJ2-7; D is uncertain. The germline V and J ends were trimmed by 5 bases and 0 bases, with 11 bases remaining between them. Germline V gene data show CDR1 as MDHEN and CDR2 as SYDVKM. This CDR3 has 14 amino acids. DNA for the CDR3: TGTGCCAGCAGTCTCCTAGACTCCTCCTACGAGCAGTACTTC. It translates to CASSLLDSSYEQYF.

The chain employs TRBV10-3 and TRBJ1-1; D is unresolved. The germline V gene encodes CDR1 ENHRY and CDR2 SYGVKD. Trimming left V 4 bases short and J 0 bases short, with 3 bases between. The CDR3 has 12 residues. CDR3 nucleotide sequence: TGTGCCATCAGTGGCCTGAACACTGAAGCTTTCTTT. Translating it yields CAISGLNTEAFF.

The chain uses TRBV4-1 and TRBJ2-3; D perhaps matches TRBD2 (5 bases). The germline V and J ends were trimmed by 0 bases and 5 bases, with 18 bases remaining between them. Germline values: CDR1 MGHRA, CDR2 YSYEKL. The CDR3 totals 17 residues. The CDR3 DNA is TGCGCCAGCAGCCAAGAAGGGTCTCTAGCAGCTGAAGATACGCAGTATTTT. Translated: CASSQEGSLAAEDTQYF.

The chain has TRBV6-5 and TRBJ2-7; either TRBD1 or TRBD2 may supply D (5 bases each). Germline V gene data show CDR1 as MNHEY and CDR2 as SVGAGI. CDR3 size: 15 residues. The V and J ends lost 6 bases and 0 bases respectively, with 15 bases between them. CDR3 residues: CASRPAGTVSYEQYF. In nucleotides, the CDR3 is TGTGCCAGCAGACCCGCAGGGACCGTCTCCTACGAGCAGTACTTC.

With respect to this clone: Different DNA sequences within this sample yield the same CDR3. The rearrangement joins TRBV10-3 to TRBJ1-1; TRBD1 might be the D (5 bases). Germline V gene data show CDR1 as ENHRY and CDR2 as SYGVKD. The CDR3 length is 15 residues. V was pared by 0 bases and J by 3 bases, with 11 bases between. In DNA, the CDR3 is TGTGCCATCAGTGAGTCGCCGGGGGGGGACACTGAAGCTTTCTTT. Translating gives CAISESPGGDTEAFF.

The V call is TRBV10-3, the J call TRBJ1-1; D remains unclear. Germline V gene lookup returns CDR1 ENHRY and CDR2 SYGVKD. CDR3 size: 13 residues. Trimming took off 6 bases at V and 1 base at J, with 9 bases between the two ends. CDR3: CAIRSGGNTEAFF. CDR3 sequence (DNA): TGTGCCATCAGGTCGGGTGGGAACACTGAAGCTTTCTTT.

The chain couples TRBV4-2 to TRBJ2-7, with D tentatively TRBD1 (7 bases). Trimming removed 1 base from V and 6 bases from J, with 19 bases in between. The CDR3 is 16 residues long. Per germline, CDR1 LGHNA and CDR2 YNFKEQ. The CDR3 is CASSQGAAGGRVEQYF. CDR3 bases: TGTGCCAGCAGCCAAGGGGCGGCAGGGGGGCGGGTCGAGCAGTACTTC.

The chain has TRBV28 and TRBJ2-1; TRBD1 agrees at 9 bases. The junction had 12 bases not matched to a gene; V was cut back by 0 bases and J by 9 bases. This CDR3 comprises 17 residues. Germline V gene sequence: CDR1 MDHEN, CDR2 SYDVKM. CDR3 residues: CASSLWNRGRPYAEQFF. As DNA, the CDR3 is TGTGCCAGCAGTTTATGGAACAGGGGGCGGCCTTACGCTGAGCAGTTCTTC.

The chain combines TRBV7-9 with TRBJ2-1, with D maybe TRBD1 (8 bases). Germline loops: CDR1 SEHNR, CDR2 FQNEAQ (reference sequence). V gave up 2 bases and J gave up 8 bases, with 13 bases separating them. The CDR3 spans 14 residues. In DNA, the CDR3 is TGTGCCAGCAGCTTACAGGGGGCGGGAGATGAGCAGTTCTTC. As protein: CASSLQGAGDEQFF. Full variable domain (remainder filled in from reference TRBV7-9 and TRBJ2-1): DTGVSQNPRHKITKRGQNVTFRCDPISEHNRLYWYRQTLGQGPEFLTYFQNEAQLEKSRLLSDRFSAERPKGSFSTLEIQRTEQGDSAMYLCASSLQGAGDEQFFGPGTRLTVL.

This sequence joins TRBV21-1 and TRBJ2-7; the table names TRBD2, a call not compared with the DNA. TRBV21-1 is a documented pseudogene. The CDR3 contains 15 residues. In DNA, the CDR3 is TGTGCCAGCAGCACACGACTAGGTACCTCCTACGAGCAGTACTTC. Translation: CASSTRLGTSYEQYF.